This TCR beta chain was sequenced in a study of cytomegalovirus exposure and HLA in healthy donors. V dropped 4 bases and J dropped 3 bases, with 12 bases sitting between them. The germline CDR1 and CDR2 sequences are SGHDN and FVKESK. The CDR3 covers 14 residues. 60 Vbeta and 13 Jbeta primers were used in PCR. Clones were sequenced by immunoSEQ multiplex PCR, and TCRdb holds only the in-frame ones, with some missing. The profile shows around 160,000 clones, approximately 80% of them singletons. This sequence was found in a male donor in good health and CMV-seropositive. Sequencing was performed on PBMCs. The genes are TRBV14 and TRBJ1-2; D call uncertain. The CDR3: CASSLTVQYYGYTF. The CDR3 DNA reads TGTGCCAGCAGCCTCACCGTCCAGTACTATGGCTACACCTTC.